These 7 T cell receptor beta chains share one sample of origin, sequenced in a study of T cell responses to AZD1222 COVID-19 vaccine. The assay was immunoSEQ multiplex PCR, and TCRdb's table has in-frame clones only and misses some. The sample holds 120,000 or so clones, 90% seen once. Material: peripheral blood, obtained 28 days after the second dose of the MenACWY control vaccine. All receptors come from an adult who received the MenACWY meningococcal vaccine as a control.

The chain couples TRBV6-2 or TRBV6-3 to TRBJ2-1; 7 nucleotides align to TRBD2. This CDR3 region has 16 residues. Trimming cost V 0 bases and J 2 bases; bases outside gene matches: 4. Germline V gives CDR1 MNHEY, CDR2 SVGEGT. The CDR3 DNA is TGTGCCAGCAGTTACTCACTAGCGCTAGCCTACAATGAGCAGTTCTTC. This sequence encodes CASSYSLALAYNEQFF.

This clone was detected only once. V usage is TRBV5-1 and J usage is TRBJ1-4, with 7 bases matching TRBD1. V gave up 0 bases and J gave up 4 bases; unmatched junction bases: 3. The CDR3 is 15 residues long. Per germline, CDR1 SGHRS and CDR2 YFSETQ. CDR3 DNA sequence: TGCGCCAGCAGCTTGGAGGGGGCCGGTAATGAAAAACTGTTTTTT. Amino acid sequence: CASSLEGAGNEKLFF.

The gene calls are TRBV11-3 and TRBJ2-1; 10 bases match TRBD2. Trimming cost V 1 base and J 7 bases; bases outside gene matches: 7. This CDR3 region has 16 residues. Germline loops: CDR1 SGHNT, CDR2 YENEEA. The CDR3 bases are TGTGCCAGCAGCTTAGGAGCGGGACTAGCGCCTAATGAGCAGTTCTTC. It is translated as CASSLGAGLAPNEQFF.

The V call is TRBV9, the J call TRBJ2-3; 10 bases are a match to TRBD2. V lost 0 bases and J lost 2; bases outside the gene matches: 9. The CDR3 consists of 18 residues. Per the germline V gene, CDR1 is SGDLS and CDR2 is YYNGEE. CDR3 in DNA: TGTGCCAGCAGCGTAGCTTCGTCTAGCGGGGGACCCACAGATACGCAGTATTTT. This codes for CASSVASSSGGPTDTQYF.

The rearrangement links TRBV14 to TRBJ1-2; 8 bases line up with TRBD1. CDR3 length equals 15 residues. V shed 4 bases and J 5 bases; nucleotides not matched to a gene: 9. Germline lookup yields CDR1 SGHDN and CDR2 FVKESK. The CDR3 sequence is CASSPTSDRAYGYTF. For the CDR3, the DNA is TGTGCCAGCAGCCCCACCTCGGACAGGGCTTATGGCTACACCTTC.

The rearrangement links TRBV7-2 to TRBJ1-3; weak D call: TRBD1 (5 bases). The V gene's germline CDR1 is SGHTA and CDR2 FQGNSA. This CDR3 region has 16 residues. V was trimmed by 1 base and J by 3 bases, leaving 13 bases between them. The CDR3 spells CASSLGFGQGGNTIYF. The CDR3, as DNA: TGTGCCAGCAGCTTAGGATTCGGGCAGGGTGGAAACACCATATATTTT.

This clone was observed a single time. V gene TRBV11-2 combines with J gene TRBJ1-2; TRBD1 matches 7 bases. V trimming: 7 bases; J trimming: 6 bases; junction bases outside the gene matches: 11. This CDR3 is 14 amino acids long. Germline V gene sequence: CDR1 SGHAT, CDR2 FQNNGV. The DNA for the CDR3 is TGTGCCAGCAATCCGACAGGGATTTTTGATGGCTACACCTTC. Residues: CASNPTGIFDGYTF.